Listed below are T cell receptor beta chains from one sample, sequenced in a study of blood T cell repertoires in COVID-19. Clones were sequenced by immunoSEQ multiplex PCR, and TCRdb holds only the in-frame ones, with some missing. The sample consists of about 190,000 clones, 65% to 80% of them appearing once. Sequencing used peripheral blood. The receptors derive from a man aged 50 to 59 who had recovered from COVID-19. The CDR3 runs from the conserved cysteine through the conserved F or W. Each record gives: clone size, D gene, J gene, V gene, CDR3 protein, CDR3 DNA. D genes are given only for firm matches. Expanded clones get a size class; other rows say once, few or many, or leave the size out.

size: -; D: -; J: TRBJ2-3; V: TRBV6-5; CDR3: CASSSPPGTDTQYF; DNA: TGTGCCAGCAGTTCCCCACCGGGCACAGATACGCAGTATTTT
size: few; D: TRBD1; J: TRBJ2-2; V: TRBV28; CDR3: CASSSPRQGLVTGELFF; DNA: TGTGCCAGCAGTTCCCCTAGACAGGGTTTGGTCACCGGGGAGCTGTTTTTT
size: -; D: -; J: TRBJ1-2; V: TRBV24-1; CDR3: CATSDWGNSGNYGYTF; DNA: TGTGCCACCAGTGATTGGGGAAACAGCGGGAACTATGGCTACACCTTC
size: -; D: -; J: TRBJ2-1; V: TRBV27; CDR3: CASSSPSFQYNEQFF; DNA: TGTGCCAGCAGCTCCCCTAGCTTCCAGTACAATGAGCAGTTCTTC
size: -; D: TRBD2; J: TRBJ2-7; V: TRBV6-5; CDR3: CATLAGGSPHEQYF; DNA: TGTGCCACCTTAGCGGGAGGGTCCCCCCACGAGCAGTACTTC
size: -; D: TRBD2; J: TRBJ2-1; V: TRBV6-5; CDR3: CASRLTSAYNEQFF; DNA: TGTGCCAGCAGACTGACTAGCGCCTACAATGAGCAGTTCTTC
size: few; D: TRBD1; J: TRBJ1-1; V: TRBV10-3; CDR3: CAISRGLETEAFF; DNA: TGTGCCATCAGCAGGGGGCTGGAGACTGAAGCTTTCTTT
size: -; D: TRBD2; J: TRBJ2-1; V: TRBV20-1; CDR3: CSASIRLANEQFF; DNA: TGCAGTGCTAGTATCCGACTAGCGAATGAGCAGTTCTTC
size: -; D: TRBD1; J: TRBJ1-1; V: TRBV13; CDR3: CASSTYRDRGVTFF; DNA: TGTGCCAGCAGCACGTACCGGGACAGGGGGGTTACTTTCTTT
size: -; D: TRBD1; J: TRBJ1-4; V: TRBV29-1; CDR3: CSMDRGREKLFF; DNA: TGCAGCATGGACAGGGGGCGTGAAAAACTGTTTTTT
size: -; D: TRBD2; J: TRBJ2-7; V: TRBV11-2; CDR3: CASSLLAGGPYEQYF; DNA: TGTGCCAGCAGCCTACTAGCGGGAGGGCCCTACGAGCAGTACTTC
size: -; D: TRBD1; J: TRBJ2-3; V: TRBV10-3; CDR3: CAIQGTTSTDTQYF; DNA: TGTGCCATACAGGGGACGACTAGCACAGATACGCAGTATTTT
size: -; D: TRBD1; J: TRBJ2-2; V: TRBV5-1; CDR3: CASSLQGAGDTGELFF; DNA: TGCGCCAGCAGCTTACAGGGGGCGGGCGACACCGGGGAGCTGTTTTTT
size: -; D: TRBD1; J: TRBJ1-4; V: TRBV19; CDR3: CASSWVIGTGPEKLFF; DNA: TGTGCCAGTAGTTGGGTTATCGGGACAGGTCCTGAAAAACTGTTTTTT
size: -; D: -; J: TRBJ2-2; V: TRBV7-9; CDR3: CASSLALDSIIGELFF; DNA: TGTGCCAGCAGCTTAGCGTTGGACAGTATTATCGGGGAGCTGTTTTTT
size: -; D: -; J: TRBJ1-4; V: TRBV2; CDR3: CASSGDTSTNEKLFF; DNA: TGTGCCAGCAGTGGGGACACTTCAACTAATGAAAAACTGTTTTTT
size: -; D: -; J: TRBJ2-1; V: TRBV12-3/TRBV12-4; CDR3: CASRGDFSEQFF; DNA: TGTGCCAGCAGGGGGGACTTCTCTGAGCAGTTCTTC
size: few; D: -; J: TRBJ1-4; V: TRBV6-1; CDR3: CASSEAGHWEEKLFF; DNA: TGTGCCAGCAGTGAAGCGGGACATTGGGAAGAAAAACTGTTTTTT
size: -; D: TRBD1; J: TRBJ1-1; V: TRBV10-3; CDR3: CAIRGNTGVDTEAFF; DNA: TGTGCCATCAGGGGGAATACAGGGGTTGACACTGAAGCTTTCTTT
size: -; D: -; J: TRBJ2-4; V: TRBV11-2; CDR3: CASRPAPGNIQYF; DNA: TGTGCCAGCAGGCCGGCCCCGGGGAACATTCAGTACTTC
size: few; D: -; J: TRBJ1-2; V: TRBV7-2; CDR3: CASSLARGSYGYTF; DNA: TGTGCCAGCAGCTTAGCAAGAGGGTCCTATGGCTACACCTTC
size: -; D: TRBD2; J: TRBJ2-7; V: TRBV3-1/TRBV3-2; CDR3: CASSQGLAGWGPHEQYF; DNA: TGTGCCAGCAGCCAAGGGCTAGCGGGATGGGGGCCCCACGAGCAGTACTTC
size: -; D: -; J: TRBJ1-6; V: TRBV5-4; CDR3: CASSTPSGSYNSPLHF; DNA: TGTGCCAGCAGCACCCCTTCGGGCTCCTATAATTCACCCCTCCACTTT
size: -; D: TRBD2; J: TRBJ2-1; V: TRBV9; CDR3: CASSVPKAAGVANEQFF; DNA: TGTGCCAGCAGCGTCCCCAAGGCAGCGGGAGTTGCGAATGAGCAGTTCTTC
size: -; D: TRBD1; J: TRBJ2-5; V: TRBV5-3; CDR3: CARSLGQGALTQYF; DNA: TGTGCCAGAAGCCTTGGACAGGGGGCGTTGACCCAGTACTTC
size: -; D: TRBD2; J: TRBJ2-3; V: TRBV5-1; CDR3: CASSLAGGLTTDTQYF; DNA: TGCGCCAGCAGCTTGGCGGGGGGACTCACCACAGATACGCAGTATTTT
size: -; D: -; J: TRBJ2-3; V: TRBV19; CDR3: CASSRDTDTQYF; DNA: TGTGCCAGTAGCAGGGACACAGATACGCAGTATTTT
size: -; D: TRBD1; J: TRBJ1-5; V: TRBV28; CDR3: CASSLTGGGQPQHF; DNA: TGTGCCAGCAGTTTGACAGGGGGCGGACAGCCCCAGCATTTT
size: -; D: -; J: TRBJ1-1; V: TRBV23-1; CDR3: CASKVSGKNTEAFF; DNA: TGCGCCAGCAAGGTTTCGGGGAAAAACACTGAAGCTTTCTTT
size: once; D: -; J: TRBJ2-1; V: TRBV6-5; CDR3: CASSYSAGRGNEQFF; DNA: TGTGCCAGCAGTTACTCGGCCGGGCGGGGCAATGAGCAGTTCTTC
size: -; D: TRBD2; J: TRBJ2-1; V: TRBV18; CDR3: CASSPPRTSGRGVYNEQFF; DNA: TGTGCCAGCTCACCACCCCGGACTAGCGGGAGGGGGGTGTACAATGAGCAGTTCTTC
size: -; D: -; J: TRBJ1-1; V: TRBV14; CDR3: CASSRRHLMNTEAFF; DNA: TGTGCCAGCAGCCGCCGCCACCTAATGAACACTGAAGCTTTCTTT
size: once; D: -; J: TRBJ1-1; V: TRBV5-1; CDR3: CASSLYGQGQTEAFF; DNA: TGCGCCAGCAGCTTGTACGGGCAGGGTCAGACTGAAGCTTTCTTT
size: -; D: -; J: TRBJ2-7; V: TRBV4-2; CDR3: CASSQEWPGSSYEQYF; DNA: TGTGCCAGCAGCCAAGAATGGCCAGGGTCCTCCTACGAGCAGTACTTC
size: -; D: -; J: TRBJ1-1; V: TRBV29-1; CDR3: CSVSRTVNTEAFF; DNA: TGCAGCGTCTCTAGGACAGTGAACACTGAAGCTTTCTTT
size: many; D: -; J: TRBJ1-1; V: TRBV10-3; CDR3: CAIRQGDTEAFF; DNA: TGTGCCATCAGGCAGGGTGACACTGAAGCTTTCTTT
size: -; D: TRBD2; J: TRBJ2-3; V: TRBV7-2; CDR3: CASSSRPAGGSTDTQYF; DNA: TGTGCCAGCAGCTCTAGACCAGCGGGAGGCAGCACAGATACGCAGTATTTT
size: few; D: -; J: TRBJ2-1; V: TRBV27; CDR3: CASSLVLSSYNEQFF; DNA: TGTGCCAGCAGTTTAGTTTTGAGCTCCTACAATGAGCAGTTCTTC
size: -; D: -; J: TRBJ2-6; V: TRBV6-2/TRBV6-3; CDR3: CASSPGGSGANVLTF; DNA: TGTGCCAGCAGTCCCGGGGGCTCTGGGGCCAACGTCCTGACTTTC
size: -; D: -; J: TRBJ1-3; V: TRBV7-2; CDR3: CASSTPVPGNTIYF; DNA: TGTGCCAGCAGCACCCCGGTGCCTGGAAACACCATATATTTT
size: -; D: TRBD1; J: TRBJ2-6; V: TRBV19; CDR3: CASNRGYGANVLTF; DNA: TGTGCCAGCAACAGGGGGTATGGGGCCAACGTCCTGACTTTC